The sequence of this T cell receptor (beta chain) was determined in a study of blood T cell repertoires in COVID-19. Whole-study context: Whether acute or convalescent, the COVID-19 samples came from the United States, Italy and Spain.

The germline gives CDR1 SNHLY, CDR2 FYNNEI. J lost 4 bases, V lost 7 bases, and 13 bases had no gene match. The CDR3 runs to 16 residues. Assay: immunoSEQ multiplex PCR; the TCRdb copy retains only in-frame clones and omits some. The data contain more than 300,000 clones, 85% to 90% of them seen just once; the ten biggest clones take up roughly a tenth. Participants were placed into cohorts based on the clinical history they reported. Two consecutive negative NP/OP PCR tests, clearance, or resolved symptoms defined Cohort 3 recovery. This chain links TRBV2 with TRBJ1-2, with 9 bases identical to TRBD1. This TCR derives from a woman under 30 who had recovered from COVID-19. Sequenced material: PBMCs or T cells enriched from blood (not recorded which). CDR3 sequence: CASTAPAGQGAYGYTF. CDR3 DNA: TGTGCCAGCACCGCCCCTGCGGGACAGGGCGCCTATGGCTACACCTTC.